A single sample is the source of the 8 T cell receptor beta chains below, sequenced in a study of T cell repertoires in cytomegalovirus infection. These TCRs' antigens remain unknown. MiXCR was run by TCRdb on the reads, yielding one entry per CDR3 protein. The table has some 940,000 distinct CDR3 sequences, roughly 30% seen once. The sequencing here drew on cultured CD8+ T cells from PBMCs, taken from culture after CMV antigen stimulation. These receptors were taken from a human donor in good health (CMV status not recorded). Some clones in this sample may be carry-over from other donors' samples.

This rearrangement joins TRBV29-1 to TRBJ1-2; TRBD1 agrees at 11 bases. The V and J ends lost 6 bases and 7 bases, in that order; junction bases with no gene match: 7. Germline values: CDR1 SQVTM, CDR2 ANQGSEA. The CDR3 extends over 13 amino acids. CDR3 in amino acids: CSVGTGTGGGYTF. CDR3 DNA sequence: TGCAGCGTCGGAACCGGGACAGGGGGTGGCTACACCTTC.

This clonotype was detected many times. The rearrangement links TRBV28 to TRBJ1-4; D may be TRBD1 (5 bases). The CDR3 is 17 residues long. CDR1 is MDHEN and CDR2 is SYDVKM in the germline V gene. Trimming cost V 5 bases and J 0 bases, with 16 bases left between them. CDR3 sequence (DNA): TGTGCCAGCAGTCTGGACAAGCGATATGCAACTAATGAAAAACTGTTTTTT. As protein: CASSLDKRYATNEKLFF.

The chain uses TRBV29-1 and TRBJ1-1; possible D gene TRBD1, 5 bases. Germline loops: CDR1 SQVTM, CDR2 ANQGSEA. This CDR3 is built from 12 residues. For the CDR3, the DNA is TGCAGTTATGAGCAGGGAGGGTTAGGAGCTTTCTTT. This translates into CSYEQGGLGAFF.

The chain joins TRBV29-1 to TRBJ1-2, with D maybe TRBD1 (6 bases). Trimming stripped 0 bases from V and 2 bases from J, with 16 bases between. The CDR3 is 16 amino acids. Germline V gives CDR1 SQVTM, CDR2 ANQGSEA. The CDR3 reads CSVEDGTRLGNYGYTF. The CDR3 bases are TGCAGCGTTGAAGATGGGACAAGGTTAGGCAACTATGGCTACACCTTC.

CDR3 in amino acids: CSARGSQSPFYEQYV. The DNA for the CDR3 is TGCAGTGCTAGAGGAAGTCAGTCTCCCTTCTACGAGCAGTACGTC. The rearrangement links TRBV20-1 to TRBJ2-7; D is uncertain. V lost 1 base, J lost 3 bases, and 16 bases lay in between. Per the germline V gene, CDR1 is DFQATT and CDR2 is SNEGSKA (reference sequence). This CDR3 has 15 amino acids.

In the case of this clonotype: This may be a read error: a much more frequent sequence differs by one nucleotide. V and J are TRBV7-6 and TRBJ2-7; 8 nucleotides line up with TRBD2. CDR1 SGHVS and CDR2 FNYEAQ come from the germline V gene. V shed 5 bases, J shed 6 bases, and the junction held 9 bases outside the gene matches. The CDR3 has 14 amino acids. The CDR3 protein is CASSQLAEAGEQYF. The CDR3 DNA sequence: TGTGCCAGCAGCCAACTAGCGGAGGCGGGCGAGCAGTACTTC.

The CDR3 bases are TGTGCCAGCGTTACCCCGGAAAACACTGAAGCTTTCTTT. Protein sequence: CASVTPENTEAFF. The V call is TRBV12-3 or TRBV12-4, the J call TRBJ1-1; D is ambiguous. CDR3 length: 13 residues. V lost 8 bases to trimming and J lost 2 bases, with 12 bases between them.

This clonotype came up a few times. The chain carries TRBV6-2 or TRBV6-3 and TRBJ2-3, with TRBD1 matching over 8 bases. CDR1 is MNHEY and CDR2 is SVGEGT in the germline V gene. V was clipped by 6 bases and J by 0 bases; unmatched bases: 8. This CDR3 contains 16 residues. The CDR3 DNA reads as TGTGCCAGCAGACGCCGGGACAGGCCTAGCACAGATACGCAGTATTTT. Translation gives CASRRRDRPSTDTQYF.